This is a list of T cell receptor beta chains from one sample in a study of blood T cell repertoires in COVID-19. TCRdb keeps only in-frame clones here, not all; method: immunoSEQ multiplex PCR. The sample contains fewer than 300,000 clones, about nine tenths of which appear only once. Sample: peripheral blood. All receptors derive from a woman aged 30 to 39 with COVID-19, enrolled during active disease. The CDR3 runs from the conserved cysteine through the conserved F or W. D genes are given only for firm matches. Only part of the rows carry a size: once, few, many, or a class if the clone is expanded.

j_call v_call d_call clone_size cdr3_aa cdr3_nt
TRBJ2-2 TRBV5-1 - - CASSPDDSQELFF TGCGCCAGCAGCCCCGACGACAGCCAGGAGCTGTTTTTT
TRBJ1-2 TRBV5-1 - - CASSLSSNYGYTF TGCGCCAGCAGCTTGTCATCTAACTATGGCTACACCTTC
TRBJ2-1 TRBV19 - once CASSIAVAVNEQFF TGTGCCAGTAGTATAGCAGTAGCGGTGAATGAGCAGTTCTTC
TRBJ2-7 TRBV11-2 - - CASSLERGPYEQYF TGTGCCAGCAGCTTAGAGCGGGGCCCCTACGAGCAGTACTTC
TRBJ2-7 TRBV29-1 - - CSVGGGTGQKTITYEQYF TGCAGCGTTGGGGGAGGGACAGGCCAAAAAACGATAACCTACGAGCAGTACTTC
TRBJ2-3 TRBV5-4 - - CASSLTYDTQYF TGTGCCAGCAGTCTCACATACGATACGCAGTATTTT
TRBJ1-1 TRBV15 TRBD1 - CATSRGEQGSEAFF TGTGCCACCAGCAGAGGCGAACAGGGGTCTGAAGCTTTCTTT
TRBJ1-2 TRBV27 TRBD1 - CASSKDRGRGYTF TGTGCCAGCAGTAAGGACAGGGGGCGCGGCTACACCTTC
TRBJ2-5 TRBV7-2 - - CASSSYQETQYF TGTGCCAGCAGCTCCTACCAAGAGACCCAGTACTTC
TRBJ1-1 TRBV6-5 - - CASSQGLNTEAFF TGTGCCAGCAGCCAGGGGCTGAACACTGAAGCTTTCTTT
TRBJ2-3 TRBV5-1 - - CASSPQGGRDTQYF TGCGCCAGCAGCCCACAGGGGGGGCGTGATACGCAGTATTTT
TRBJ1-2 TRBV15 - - CATSRDPGASYGYTF TGTGCCACCAGCAGAGATCCAGGGGCCAGCTATGGCTACACCTTC
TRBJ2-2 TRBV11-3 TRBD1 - CASSLTGTGVMSGELFF TGTGCCAGCAGCTTGACCGGGACAGGGGTTATGTCCGGGGAGCTGTTTTTT
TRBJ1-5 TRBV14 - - CASSQDQGAPQHF TGTGCCAGCAGCCAAGATCAGGGTGCGCCCCAGCATTTT
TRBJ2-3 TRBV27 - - CASRPFRRDTQYF TGTGCCAGCCGCCCGTTTCGCAGAGATACGCAGTATTTT
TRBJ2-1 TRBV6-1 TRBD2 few CASSEFGGSGYNEQFF TGTGCCAGCAGTGAATTTGGCGGGAGTGGTTACAATGAGCAGTTCTTC
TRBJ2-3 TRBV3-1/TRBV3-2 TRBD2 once CASSQGLAGDYFF TGTGCCAGCAGCCAGGGACTAGCGGGAGATTACTTTTTT
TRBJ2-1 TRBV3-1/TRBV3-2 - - CASSRDRVRLAGPYNEQFF TGTGCCAGCAGTAGGGACAGGGTAAGGCTAGCGGGTCCCTACAATGAGCAGTTCTTC
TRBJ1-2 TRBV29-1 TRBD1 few CSVEDRGDYGYTF TGCAGCGTGGAAGACAGGGGAGACTATGGCTACACCTTC
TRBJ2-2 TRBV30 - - CAWKPGVNTGELFF TGTGCCTGGAAACCGGGAGTAAACACCGGGGAGCTGTTTTTT
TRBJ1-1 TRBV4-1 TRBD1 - CASSQNPSQGRVTEAFF TGCGCCAGCAGCCAAAACCCATCACAGGGGCGGGTCACTGAAGCTTTCTTT
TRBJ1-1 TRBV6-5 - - CASTAQGGTEAFF TGTGCCAGCACTGCCCAGGGTGGGACTGAAGCTTTCTTT
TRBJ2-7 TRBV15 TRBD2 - CATSTSGSKYEQYF TGTGCCACCAGCACTAGCGGGAGTAAATACGAGCAGTACTTC
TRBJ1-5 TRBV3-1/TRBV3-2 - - CASSQGRSWSNQPQHF TGTGCCAGCAGCCAAGGCAGGTCCTGGAGCAATCAGCCCCAGCATTTT